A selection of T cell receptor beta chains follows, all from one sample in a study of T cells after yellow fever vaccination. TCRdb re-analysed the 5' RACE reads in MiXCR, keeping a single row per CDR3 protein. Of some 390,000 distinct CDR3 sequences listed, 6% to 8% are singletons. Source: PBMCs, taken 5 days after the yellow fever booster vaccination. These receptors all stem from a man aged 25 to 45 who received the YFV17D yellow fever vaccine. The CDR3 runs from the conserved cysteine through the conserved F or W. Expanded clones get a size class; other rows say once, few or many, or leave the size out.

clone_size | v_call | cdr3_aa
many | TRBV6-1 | CASSSALGLAGESHNEQFF
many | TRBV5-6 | CASRPTGGGETQYF
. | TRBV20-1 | CCVRDSLGTSYPYEQYF
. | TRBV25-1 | CASSRTASFYNEQFF
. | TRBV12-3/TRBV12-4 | CASRVAGGDTQYF
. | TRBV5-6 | CASSLTGLDTQYF
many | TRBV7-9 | CASSLQQETQYF
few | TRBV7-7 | CASSPSMSSSGSLHTGELFF
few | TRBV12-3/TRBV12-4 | CASSLLSGAGQPQHF
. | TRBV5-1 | CASSLGMTGELFF
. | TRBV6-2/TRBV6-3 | CASSYLLGRAGEQFF
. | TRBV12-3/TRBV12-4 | CASSGTSGFTDTQYF
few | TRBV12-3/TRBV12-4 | CASSLRTGGYQPQHF
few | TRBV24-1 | CATSDPGQGNEQFF
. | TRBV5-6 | CASSLAGMNEQYF
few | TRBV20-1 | CSARDSHRGGGPSSYNEQFF
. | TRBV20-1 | CSASTPGPAAYEQYF
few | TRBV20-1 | CSARPLEGSVAKNIQYF
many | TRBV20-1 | CSARWERLPYEQYF
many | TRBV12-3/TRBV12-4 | CAVGGGPNEQFF
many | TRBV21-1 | CASSKVSLRRGSTPTQAGETQYF
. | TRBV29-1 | CSTMGAETSGNEQFF
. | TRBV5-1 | CASSSHLAGVGDEQYF
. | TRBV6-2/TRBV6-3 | CASGDPFYNEQFF
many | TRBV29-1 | CSVEPTPGAGELFF